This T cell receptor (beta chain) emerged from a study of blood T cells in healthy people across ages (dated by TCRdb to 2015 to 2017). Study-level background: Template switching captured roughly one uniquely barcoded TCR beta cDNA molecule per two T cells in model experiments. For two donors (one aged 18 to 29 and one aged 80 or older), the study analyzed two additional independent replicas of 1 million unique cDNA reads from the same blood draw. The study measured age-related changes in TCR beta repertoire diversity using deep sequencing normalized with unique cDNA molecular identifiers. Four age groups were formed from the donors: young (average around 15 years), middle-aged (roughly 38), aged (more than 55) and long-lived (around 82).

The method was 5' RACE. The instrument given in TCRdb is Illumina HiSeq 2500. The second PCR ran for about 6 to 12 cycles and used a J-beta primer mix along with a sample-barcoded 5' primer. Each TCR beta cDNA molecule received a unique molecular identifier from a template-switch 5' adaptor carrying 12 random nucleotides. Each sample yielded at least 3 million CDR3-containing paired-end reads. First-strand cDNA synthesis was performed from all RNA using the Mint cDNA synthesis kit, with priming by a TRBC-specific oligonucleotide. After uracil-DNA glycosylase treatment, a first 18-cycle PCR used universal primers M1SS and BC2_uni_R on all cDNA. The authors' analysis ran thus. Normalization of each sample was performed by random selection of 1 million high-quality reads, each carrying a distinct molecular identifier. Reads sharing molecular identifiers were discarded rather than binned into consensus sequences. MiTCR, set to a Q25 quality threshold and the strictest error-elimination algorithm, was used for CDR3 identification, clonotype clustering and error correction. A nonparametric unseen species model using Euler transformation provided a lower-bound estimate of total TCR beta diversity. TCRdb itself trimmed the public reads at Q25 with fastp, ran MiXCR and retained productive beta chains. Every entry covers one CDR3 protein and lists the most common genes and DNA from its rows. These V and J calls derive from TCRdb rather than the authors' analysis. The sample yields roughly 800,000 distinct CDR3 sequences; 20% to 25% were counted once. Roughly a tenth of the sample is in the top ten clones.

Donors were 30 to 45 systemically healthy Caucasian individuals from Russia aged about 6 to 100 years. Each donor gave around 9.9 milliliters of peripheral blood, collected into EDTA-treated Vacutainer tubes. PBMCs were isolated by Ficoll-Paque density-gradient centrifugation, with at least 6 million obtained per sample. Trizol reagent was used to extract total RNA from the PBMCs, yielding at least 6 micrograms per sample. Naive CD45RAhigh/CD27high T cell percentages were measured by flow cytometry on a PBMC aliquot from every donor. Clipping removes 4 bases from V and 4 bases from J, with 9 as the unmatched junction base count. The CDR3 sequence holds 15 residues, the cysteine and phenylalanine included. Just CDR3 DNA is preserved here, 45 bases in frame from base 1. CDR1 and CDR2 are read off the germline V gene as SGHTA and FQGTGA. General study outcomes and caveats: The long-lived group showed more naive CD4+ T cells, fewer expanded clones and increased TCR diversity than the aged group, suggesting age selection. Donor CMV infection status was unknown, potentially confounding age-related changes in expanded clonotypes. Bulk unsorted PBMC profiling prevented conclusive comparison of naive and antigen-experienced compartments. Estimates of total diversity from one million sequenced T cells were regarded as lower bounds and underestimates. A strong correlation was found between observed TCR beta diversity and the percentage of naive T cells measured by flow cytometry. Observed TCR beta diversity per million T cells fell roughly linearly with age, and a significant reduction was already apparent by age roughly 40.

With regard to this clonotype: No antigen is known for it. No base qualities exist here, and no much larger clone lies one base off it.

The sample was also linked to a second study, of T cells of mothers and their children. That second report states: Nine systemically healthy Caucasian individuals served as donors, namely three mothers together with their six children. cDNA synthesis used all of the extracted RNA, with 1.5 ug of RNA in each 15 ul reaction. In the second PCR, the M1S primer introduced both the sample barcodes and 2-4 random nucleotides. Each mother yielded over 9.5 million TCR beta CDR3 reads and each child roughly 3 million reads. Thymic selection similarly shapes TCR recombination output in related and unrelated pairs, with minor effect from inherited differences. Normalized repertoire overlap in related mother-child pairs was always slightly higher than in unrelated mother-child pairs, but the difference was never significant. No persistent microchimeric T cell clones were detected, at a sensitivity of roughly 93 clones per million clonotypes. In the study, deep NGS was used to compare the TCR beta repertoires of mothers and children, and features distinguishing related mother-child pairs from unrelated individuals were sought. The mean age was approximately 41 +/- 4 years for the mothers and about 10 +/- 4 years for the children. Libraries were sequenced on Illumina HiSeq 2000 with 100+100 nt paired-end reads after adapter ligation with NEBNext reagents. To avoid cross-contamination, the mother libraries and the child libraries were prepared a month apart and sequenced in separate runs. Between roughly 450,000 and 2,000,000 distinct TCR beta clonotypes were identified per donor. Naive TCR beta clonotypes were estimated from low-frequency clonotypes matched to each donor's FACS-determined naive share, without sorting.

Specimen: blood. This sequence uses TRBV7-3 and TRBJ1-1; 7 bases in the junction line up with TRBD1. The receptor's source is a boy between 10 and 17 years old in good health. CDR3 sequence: CASSSRQGTATEAFF. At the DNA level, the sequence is TGTGCCAGCAGCTCCAGACAGGGAACGGCCACTGAAGCTTTCTTT. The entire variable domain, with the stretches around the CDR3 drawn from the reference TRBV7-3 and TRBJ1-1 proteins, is GAGVSQTPSNKVTEKGKYVELRCDPISGHTALYWYRQSLGQGPEFLIYFQGTGAADDSGLPNDRFFAVRPEGSVSTLKIQRTERGDSAVYLCASSSRQGTATEAFFGQGTRLTVV.